This T cell receptor beta chain emerged from a study of cytomegalovirus exposure and HLA in healthy donors. Trimming took off 0 bases at V and 0 bases at J, with 6 bases between the two ends. Germline CDR1 and CDR2: SGHTS and YDEGEE. The CDR3 runs 14 residues. The assay was immunoSEQ multiplex PCR, and TCRdb's table has in-frame clones only and misses some. The repertoire holds 100,000 to 150,000 clones, with around 94% as singletons. Material: PBMCs. J is TRBJ1-2 and V is TRBV5-8; no clear D gene. The clonotype was recovered from a woman in her late teens or twenties in good health and CMV-seronegative. The CDR3 nucleotides are TGTGCCAGCAGCTTGGGCGGGACTAACTATGGCTACACCTTC. It translates to CASSLGGTNYGYTF.